This TCR delta chain is from a study of delta chain sequences of gamma delta T cells (dated by TCRdb to 2016 to 2017). From the cysteine through the phenylalanine, the CDR3 covers 22 amino acids. The only DNA kept is the CDR3, 66 bases in frame from the first base. CDR1 and CDR2 are drawn from the germline V gene: TSWWSYY, QGS. For this chain, trimming is 4 bases at the V end and 2 bases at the J end, and the number of junction bases without a gene match is 23. For this clone: The specificity of this receptor is unknown. The input lacks base qualities; no much larger clone sits a single base away.

Library preparation employed 5' RACE. These reads were obtained on an Illumina MiSeq. For TCRdb, the public reads were processed anew by CATT, and duplicate DNA sequences were folded into one row. Within this sample are just over 200 delta-chain clones, with about a sixth of them counted one time only. The ten largest clones capture 65% of the sample. The sample was either unsorted cells or a sorted T cell fraction (not recorded which). Here the chain combines TRDV1 and TRDJ1, with TRDD3 matching 12 junction bases. The clonotype comes from a human donor in good health. At the DNA level, the sequence is TGTGCTCTTGGGGTAGCCTTCCCATACGTACTGGGGGATACTATGAAAACCGATAAACTCATCTTT. This yields the protein CALGVAFPYVLGDTMKTDKLIF.